This T cell receptor (beta chain) was identified during a study of T cell responses to AZD1222 COVID-19 vaccine. Study-wide results and limits: After two AZD1222 doses, spike-specific TCR breadth and depth rose versus day 0.

Turning to this clone: The antigen remains unidentified. Distinct nucleotide sequences in the sample also encode this CDR3.

Produced via immunoSEQ multiplex PCR; TCRdb's table is partial and in-frame only. This table holds 120,000 to 150,000 clones, about 93% found once. The sequence was collected from an adult in good health. The material was peripheral blood, obtained on day 0 of AZD1222 vaccination.

The CDR3 nucleotides are TGTGCCAGCAGCCCAGGACTAGCCGCCTACGAGCAGTACTTC. As protein: CASSPGLAAYEQYF. V and J are TRBV11-2 and TRBJ2-7; TRBD2 aligns across 8 bases. Trimming removed 5 bases from V and 2 bases from J; junction bases left unmatched: 5. There are 14 residues in the CDR3. The germline gives CDR1 SGHAT, CDR2 FQNNGV. Combining the CDR3 with reference TRBV11-2 and TRBJ2-7 gives the whole variable domain EAGVAQSPRYKIIEKRQSVAFWCNPISGHATLYWYQQILGQGPKLLIQFQNNGVVDDSQLPKDRFSAERLKGVDSTLKIQPAKLEDSAVYLCASSPGLAAYEQYFGPGTRLTVT.